The clone carrying this T cell receptor (beta chain) showed up many times. The target antigen is unknown. The CDR3 has 16 residues. The germline V gene has CDR1 MNHEY and CDR2 SMNVEV (reference sequence). With 5 bases removed from V and 5 bases from J, the gap between germline ends came to 21 bases. These data come from a study of T-cell memory formation after mild COVID-19. The 5'RACE method, run with constant-segment primers, produced TCR alpha and TCR beta cDNA libraries (carrying sample barcodes and UMIs). TCRdb re-called the 5' RACE reads through MiXCR, storing one row per CDR3 protein. The profile shows fewer than 500,000 distinct CDR3 sequences, roughly 23% of them singletons. Findings of the study overall: Clones which contracted sat mainly in CM and EM if CD4+, and in EMRA if CD8+. Later expanders leaned CD4+, whereas day 15 to 85 contracting clones were balanced CD4/CD8.

The V call is TRBV27, the J call TRBJ1-1; tentatively, D is TRBD1 (5 bases). The TCR originated in an adult woman who had mild COVID-19 (a few samples of this study predate the infection). Cell type and time point are not known. Sequencing input: PBMCs or a T cell subset sorted from them (not recorded which). Here the CDR3 DNA reads TGTGCCAGCAGTGCCCTGGCCTCCGGGACGGGAACTGAAGCTTTCTTT. Protein: CASSALASGTGTEAFF.